The 12 T cell receptor beta chains below all came from one sample that was sequenced in a study of cytotoxic CD8 clonotypes in ibrutinib-treated CLL. The assay was immunoSEQ multiplex PCR, and TCRdb's table has in-frame clones only and misses some. The table includes 30,000 to 40,000 clones, roughly two thirds detected once. The sample here was PBMCs, taken before ibrutinib treatment. These receptors came from a human donor with chronic lymphocytic leukemia.

The chain employs TRBV4-1 and TRBJ2-1; a weak D match, TRBD1 (6 bases). CDR1 and CDR2 (germline): MGHRA, YSYEKL. V was clipped by 1 base and J by 8 bases, with 15 bases between them. The CDR3 has 15 residues. The CDR3 loop reads CASSQVARGEDEQFF. CDR3 nucleotides: TGCGCCAGCAGCCAAGTAGCCAGGGGAGAGGATGAGCAGTTCTTC.

The V and J genes are TRBV19 and TRBJ2-7; D remains ambiguous. Germline assignment: CDR1 LNHDA and CDR2 SQIVND (reference sequence). The CDR3 covers 12 residues. V lost 5 bases, J lost 4 bases, and 9 bases lay in between. This CDR3 reads CASSQGGYEQYF. The CDR3 DNA is TGTGCCAGTAGTCAAGGCGGTTACGAGCAGTACTTC.

The V gene is TRBV7-2, the J gene TRBJ2-1, with 13 bases lining up with TRBD2. This CDR3 has 17 residues. Germline CDR1 and CDR2: SGHTA and FQGNSA. V dropped 5 bases and J dropped 4; count of bases not matched to a gene: 8. The CDR3 coding sequence is TGTGCCAGCAGCCATTTAACTAGCGGGAGGGGGTACAATGAGCAGTTCTTC. Its translation: CASSHLTSGRGYNEQFF.

V and J are TRBV27 and TRBJ2-1; D perhaps matches TRBD2 (6 bases). Trimming cost V 8 bases and J 2 bases, with 16 bases left between them. Per germline, CDR1 MNHEY and CDR2 SMNVEV (reference sequence). This CDR3 is built from 15 residues. The DNA of the CDR3 is TGTGCCAGCTCGGAGGTGGGCGGGACCTACAATGAGCAGTTCTTC. Residues: CASSEVGGTYNEQFF.

Only a few counts were recorded for this clone. This sequence joins TRBV7-2 and TRBJ1-5; no reliable D call. From germline, CDR1 is SGHTA and CDR2 FQGNSA. The CDR3 is made up of 13 amino acids. V gave up 5 bases and J gave up 7 bases, with 12 bases separating them. The CDR3 sequence is CASSQSPGQPQHF. CDR3 sequence (DNA): TGTGCCAGCAGCCAATCCCCCGGGCAGCCCCAGCATTTT.

This sequence joins TRBV5-1 and TRBJ1-4; D unclear. Between the trimmed V and J ends, which lost 5 bases and 0 bases, there was a span of 11 bases. This CDR3 spans 15 amino acids. Per germline, CDR1 SGHRS and CDR2 YFSETQ. In DNA form, the CDR3 reads TGCGCCAGCAGAGGCACAGCTGCAACTAATGAAAAACTGTTTTTT. Its translation: CASRGTAATNEKLFF. Full variable domain (remainder filled in from reference TRBV5-1 and TRBJ1-4): KAGVTQTPRYLIKTRGQQVTLSCSPISGHRSVSWYQQTPGQGLQFLFEYFSETQRNKGNFPGRFSGRQFSNSRSEMNVSTLELGDSALYLCASRGTAATNEKLFFGSGTQLSVL.

This clone was observed at least ten times. This chain links TRBV6-5 with TRBJ1-3; possibly TRBD1 for D (5 bases). The CDR3 is made up of 15 amino acids. Germline CDR1 reads MNHEY; CDR2 reads SVGAGI. V was trimmed by 0 bases and J by 1 base, leaving 7 bases between them. CDR3 bases: TGTGCCAGCAGTTACTCGAGGGGATCTGGAAACACCATATATTTT. Its protein is CASSYSRGSGNTIYF.

The chain couples TRBV2 to TRBJ2-3; D is possibly TRBD2 (6 bases). The V gene's germline CDR1 is SNHLY and CDR2 FYNNEI. V was cut by 6 bases and J by 2 bases, with 15 bases left in between. This CDR3 has 15 amino acids. The CDR3 nucleotides read TGTGCCAGCAGCCAGTACGCGGGGCTCACAGATACGCAGTATTTT. It is translated as CASSQYAGLTDTQYF.

The rearrangement uses TRBV28 and TRBJ1-5; TRBD1 is a possible D gene (6 bases). This CDR3 comprises 14 residues. Trimming took off 8 bases at V and 3 bases at J, with 14 bases between the two ends. Germline lookup yields CDR1 MDHEN and CDR2 SYDVKM. CDR3 sequence: CASERGGLNQPQHF. CDR3 nucleotides: TGTGCCAGCGAACGGGGGGGCCTCAATCAGCCCCAGCATTTT.

A few counts support this clone. The chain couples TRBV5-1 to TRBJ2-5; D is unclear. The CDR3 is 13 amino acids. Per germline, CDR1 SGHRS and CDR2 YFSETQ. The V end lost 0 bases, the J end lost 5 bases, and 8 bases lay between the germline ends. The CDR3 here is CASSLGQTETQYF. The CDR3 DNA follows: TGCGCCAGCAGCTTGGGGCAGACGGAGACCCAGTACTTC.

Of note for this clone: This same CDR3 is encoded by further DNA sequences in the sample. The chain employs TRBV30 and TRBJ2-7; tentative D call: TRBD2 (5 bases). This CDR3 has 14 amino acids. Trimming removed 2 bases from V and 0 bases from J, with 11 bases in between. Germline values: CDR1 GTSNPN, CDR2 SVGIG (reference sequence). The CDR3 loop reads CAWSTGGSSYEQYF. As DNA, the CDR3 is TGTGCCTGGAGTACCGGTGGGAGCTCCTACGAGCAGTACTTC.

The genes are TRBV9 and TRBJ2-7; D ambiguous. Per germline, CDR1 SGDLS and CDR2 YYNGEE. V lost 0 bases to trimming and J lost 2 bases, with 9 bases between them. This CDR3 region has 14 residues. The CDR3 nucleotides read TGTGCCAGCAGCGTAGAGGCCGGACCCTACGAGCAGTACTTC. Protein product: CASSVEAGPYEQYF.